This TCR beta chain originates from a study of human T cells and chemical hapten exposure. Study summary: Small pooled library volume differences chiefly drove per-sample TCR yield variation.

V gave up 3 bases and J gave up 7 bases, with 13 bases separating them. The CDR3 runs 13 residues. From germline, CDR1 is LGHNT and CDR2 FRNRAP. This clonotype appeared many times. The time point here: patch test 2, 6 weeks after DPC sensitization. This sample's treatment: therapeutic diphenylcyclopropenone sensitization with weekly scalp DPC. Blood was drawn before each patch test was applied. TCRdb fed the RACE reads into MiXCR, producing one record per CDR3 protein. The sample has about 73,000 distinct CDR3 sequences, around 8.8% seen once. The sequences come from whole blood, collected in connection with sensitization to the hapten diphenylcyclopropenone (DPC). The chain employs TRBV12-5 and TRBJ2-7; possible D gene TRBD2, 5 bases. The sequence was collected from a woman aged 50 to 65 with alopecia areata. Some clones in this sample may be carry-over from other donors' samples. The CDR3 coding sequence is TGTGCTAGTGGTTTCGCTGGGAGTGGAGAGCAGTACTTC. This encodes CASGFAGSGEQYF.